These 22 T cell receptor beta chains originate from one sample sequenced in a study of T cells in Graves' hyperthyroidism and ophthalmopathy. TCR beta CDR3 region amplification was performed from RNA transcripts. First-round RT-PCR of the TCR CDR3 relied on the HTBI primer set. TCRdb reanalysed the multiplex PCR reads using MiXCR and keeps one entry per CDR3 protein. The data contain approximately 640,000 distinct CDR3 sequences, about 45% of them singletons. The sequencing sample was made of peripheral blood or thyroid tissue (not recorded which). The receptors shown here come from an adult man with Graves' disease, either hyperthyroidism or ophthalmopathy (not recorded which).

The gene calls are TRBV29-1 and TRBJ1-6; 8 nucleotides agree with TRBD1. The CDR3 runs to 12 residues. V shed 6 bases, J shed 9 bases, and the junction held 4 bases outside the gene matches. Germline values: CDR1 SQVTM, CDR2 ANQGSEA. CDR3 DNA: TGCAGCGTGGGGACAGGCCTTTCACCCCTCCACTTT. This encodes CSVGTGLSPLHF.

The V call is TRBV4-1, the J call TRBJ1-5; D is possibly TRBD1 (5 bases). V was trimmed by 0 bases and J by 6 bases, leaving 15 bases between them. In germline, CDR1 is MGHRA, CDR2 YSYEKL. The CDR3 is 16 amino acids. The CDR3: CASSQDFQGGPQPQHF. DNA for the CDR3: TGCGCCAGCAGCCAAGATTTCCAGGGAGGGCCTCAGCCCCAGCATTTT.

This clonotype was counted once. Given a much more abundant clone one base away, this may be a read error. The V gene is TRBV7-6, the J gene TRBJ1-2, with a tentative D call TRBD1 (6 bases). The CDR3 extends over 12 amino acids. The germline V gene has CDR1 SGHVS and CDR2 FNYEAQ. CDR3 in amino acids: CVSSFRQDGYTF. The CDR3, as DNA: TGTGTCAGCAGCTTTCGACAGGATGGCTACACCTTC. The full variable domain, with the rest looked up from reference TRBV7-6 and TRBJ1-2, is GAGVSQSPRYKVTKRGQDVALRCDPISGHVSLYWYRQALGQGPEFLTYFNYEAQQDKSGLPNDRFSAERPEGSISTLTIQRTEQRDSAMYRCVSSFRQDGYTFGSGTRLTVV.

CDR3 residues: CASSFLGTGAPGANVLTF. CDR3 sequence (DNA): TGTGCCAGCAGTTTCCTCGGGACAGGGGCTCCTGGGGCCAACGTCCTGACTTTC. V and J are TRBV2 and TRBJ2-6, with TRBD1 matching over 10 bases. This CDR3 region has 18 residues. V gave up 5 bases and J gave up 2 bases; unmatched junction bases: 9. Germline assignment: CDR1 SNHLY and CDR2 FYNNEI.

This clonotype was recorded many times. V gene TRBV2 combines with J gene TRBJ1-1; a possible D gene is TRBD1 (5 bases). The ends were cut back, 4 bases at V and 4 bases at J, with 7 bases in the middle. Per germline, CDR1 SNHLY and CDR2 FYNNEI. This CDR3 is 12 amino acids long. The CDR3 nucleotides read TGTGCCAGCAGTGTTAGGGGCACTGAAGCTTTCTTT. This translates into CASSVRGTEAFF. The full variable domain, with the rest looked up from reference TRBV2 and TRBJ1-1, is EPEVTQTPSHQVTQMGQEVILRCVPISNHLYFYWYRQILGQKVEFLVSFYNNEISEKSEIFDDQFSVERPDGSNFTLKIRSTKLEDSAMYFCASSVRGTEAFFGQGTRLTVV.

The count of this clonotype is one. The J gene is TRBJ1-1, the V gene TRBV5-1; D possibly corresponds to TRBD1 (5 bases). The V gene lost 0 bases and the J gene lost 7 bases, with 13 bases spanning the gap. Germline CDR1 is SGHRS and CDR2 is YFSETQ. The CDR3 has 14 residues. The CDR3 DNA is TGCGCCAGCAGCTTGGGGGGGGGGACGGGTGAAGCTTTCTTT. Its translation is CASSLGGGTGEAFF.

This clonotype was picked up many times. The chain recombines TRBV9 with TRBJ1-1, with D perhaps matching TRBD1 (6 bases). The germline V gene encodes CDR1 SGDLS and CDR2 YYNGEE. V was pared by 0 bases and J by 1 base, with 10 bases between. This CDR3 comprises 15 residues. The CDR3 is CASSVAQGTNTEAFF. DNA for the CDR3: TGTGCCAGCAGCGTAGCGCAGGGGACGAACACTGAAGCTTTCTTT.

This chain connects TRBV10-3 to TRBJ1-1; unclear D gene. The germline V gene has CDR1 ENHRY and CDR2 SYGVKD. The CDR3 is 13 amino acids. V lost 6 bases and J 5 bases, leaving 13 bases between the germline ends. The CDR3 sequence: CAIRTGFGTEAFF. The CDR3, as DNA: TGTGCCATCAGAACGGGGTTCGGTACTGAAGCTTTCTTT.

This chain uses TRBV2 with TRBJ1-5; TRBD1 is a possible D gene (6 bases). Trimming removed 7 bases at V and 2 bases at J, with 15 bases between. The CDR3 length is 15 residues. Germline values: CDR1 SNHLY, CDR2 FYNNEI. The DNA of the CDR3 is TGTGCCAGCACCCCCGACAGGTTCGGCAATCAGCCCCAGCATTTT. Its protein product is CASTPDRFGNQPQHF.

V and J are TRBV7-9 and TRBJ2-5; TRBD2 matches 11 bases. Germline loops: CDR1 SEHNR, CDR2 FQNEAQ (reference sequence). CDR3 size: 17 residues. V shed 0 bases and J 4 bases; nucleotides not matched to a gene: 7. This chain's CDR3 is CASSLALAGGLGETQYF. CDR3 nucleotides: TGTGCCAGCAGCTTAGCATTAGCGGGGGGGCTCGGAGAGACCCAGTACTTC.

This clonotype has just a few counts. This rearrangement joins TRBV20-1 to TRBJ1-5; TRBD1 aligns across 7 bases. Losses at the gene ends were 6 bases for V and 7 bases for J; bases not matched to a gene: 18. Germline CDR1 is DFQATT and CDR2 is SNEGSKA (reference sequence). CDR3 size: 16 residues. CDR3 residues: CSAVNQGQLVRQPQHF. In DNA, the CDR3 is TGCAGTGCCGTCAACCAGGGACAGTTAGTTCGACAGCCCCAGCATTTT.

The chain joins TRBV12-3 or TRBV12-4 to TRBJ1-2; D is ambiguous. The CDR3 loop spans 13 amino acids. V was pared by 4 bases and J by 3 bases, with 9 bases between. This CDR3 is CASSYNGDYGYTF. In DNA, the CDR3 is TGTGCCAGCAGTTATAATGGGGACTATGGCTACACCTTC.

This clonotype was seen many times. This chain uses TRBV7-9 with TRBJ2-5; 8 bases agree with TRBD1. Trimming cost V 0 bases and J 3 bases; bases outside gene matches: 0. This CDR3 has 14 amino acids. Germline V gives CDR1 SEHNR, CDR2 FQNEAQ (reference sequence). DNA for the CDR3: TGTGCCAGCAGCTTAGCGACAGGGGAAGAGACCCAGTACTTC. Translating it yields CASSLATGEETQYF.

V is TRBV20-1 and J is TRBJ1-5; 8 bases fit TRBD1. This CDR3 region has 16 residues. Germline CDR1 and CDR2: DFQATT and SNEGSKA (reference sequence). V was clipped by 0 bases and J by 3 bases; unmatched bases: 7. CDR3 in DNA: TGCAGTGCTAGAGACCCCGACAGGGGCGACAATCAGCCCCAGCATTTT. Translation gives CSARDPDRGDNQPQHF.

This clonotype was counted many times. CDR3 DNA: TGTGCCACCAGCAGAGATAGCGGCCGATTCCACTTT. The encoded protein is CATSRDSGRFHF. The J gene is TRBJ1-6, the V gene TRBV15; D is undetermined. CDR1 is LNHNV, CDR2 YYDKDF, per germline (reference sequence). The CDR3 covers 12 residues. Trimming pared 0 bases from V and 17 bases from J, leaving 11 bases between.

As concerns this clonotype: Just one base apart from a much larger clone, this may be a read error. The DNA is omitted, as the CDR3 cannot be located on it reliably, and the CDR3 follows TCRdb's listing. The V gene is TRBV5-2, the J gene TRBJ2-7; the table names TRBD1, a call not compared with the DNA. TRBV5-2 is annotated as a pseudogene. The CDR3 sequence runs 14 residues, both termini included. The CDR3 sequence: CASNFGTGTYEQYF.

The chain uses TRBV5-1 and TRBJ1-1, with D unclear. Trimming removed 4 bases at V and 5 bases at J, with 18 bases between. The CDR3 has 15 residues. Germline-derived CDR1 and CDR2 are SGHRS and YFSETQ. CDR3 DNA: TGCGCCAGCAGCCCAGGCCCCACCGGGAGAACTGAAGCTTTCTTT. Translating gives CASSPGPTGRTEAFF.

On this clonotype: A much larger clone sits a single nucleotide away, making a read error possible. The chain employs TRBV7-2 and TRBJ2-5; D is perhaps TRBD1 (5 bases). Germline assignment: CDR1 SGHTA and CDR2 FQGNSA. Trimming stripped 7 bases from V and 5 bases from J, with 20 bases between. The CDR3 spans 15 residues. The CDR3 sequence: CASNPPLRQSETQYF. CDR3 nucleotides: TGTGCCAGCAACCCACCCCTTAGACAGTCGGAGACCCAGTACTTC.

In this sample, this clonotype turned up many times. The rearrangement joins TRBV10-2 to TRBJ1-5; D might be TRBD1 (5 bases). The CDR3 covers 14 residues. Trimming removed 2 bases at V and 3 bases at J, with 8 bases between. Germline lookup yields CDR1 WSHSY and CDR2 SAAADI. The CDR3 reads CASSEGAYNQPQHF. For the CDR3, the DNA is TGCGCCAGCAGTGAGGGGGCATACAATCAGCCCCAGCATTTT.

The V gene is TRBV7-9, the J gene TRBJ1-2; 7 bases fit TRBD1. The germline gives CDR1 SEHNR, CDR2 FQNEAQ (reference sequence). V lost 3 bases, J lost 1 base, and 2 bases stayed unmatched. The CDR3 spans 14 residues. The CDR3 region is CASSLTGINYGYTF. CDR3 in DNA: TGTGCCAGCAGCTTGACAGGGATTAACTATGGCTACACCTTC. Complete variable domain (other parts from reference TRBV7-9 and TRBJ1-2): DTGVSQNPRHKITKRGQNVTFRCDPISEHNRLYWYRQTLGQGPEFLTYFQNEAQLEKSRLLSDRFSAERPKGSFSTLEIQRTEQGDSAMYLCASSLTGINYGYTFGSGTRLTVV.

The chain has TRBV2 and TRBJ1-1, with D tentatively TRBD1 (5 bases). From germline, CDR1 is SNHLY and CDR2 FYNNEI. This CDR3 contains 13 residues. Trimming shortened V by 5 bases and J by 7 bases, and 14 bases separated the two germline ends. CDR3 in DNA: TGTGCCAGCAGTCTATCAGGGCTGGGTGAAGCTTTCTTT. The encoded protein is CASSLSGLGEAFF.

The rearrangement joins TRBV6-6 to TRBJ1-3; maybe TRBD1 (6 bases). The CDR3 loop spans 14 amino acids. Germline CDR1 reads MNHNY; CDR2 reads SVGAGI (reference sequence). V lost 8 bases, J lost 0 bases, and 11 bases lay in between. The CDR3 bases are TGTGCCAGCGTTGGGGGCGACTCTGGAAACACCATATATTTT. Translated: CASVGGDSGNTIYF.